These 21 T cell receptor beta chains originate from one sample sequenced in a study of Ad26.COV2.S vaccination and SARS-CoV-2 variants. Treatment meaning: around 19 received Ad26.COV2.S at low or high dose, single or two shots; a few received placebo; per-sample allocation not given. Vaccine and placebo recipients were sampled on day 63 after the first injection. Clones were read by immunoSEQ multiplex PCR, and TCRdb kept only the in-frame ones, dropping some. Of about 380,000 clones detected, roughly 85% appear once; the ten largest clones hold about 8%. The sample in question was peripheral blood, obtained in a trial of Ad26.COV2.S vaccine versus placebo. The receptor source for this set is a person aged 18-60 years who received the Ad26.COV2.S COVID-19 vaccine or a placebo.

This sequence joins TRBV4-1 and TRBJ2-1; 15 nucleotides align to TRBD2. Unmatched junction bases numbered 7, after V lost 4 bases and J lost 6 bases. This CDR3 contains 17 residues. Looked up from germline, CDR1 is MGHRA and CDR2 is YSYEKL. The CDR3 DNA reads as TGCGCCAGCAGCCGATTCGGACTAGCGGGGGGGCCCAATGAGCAGTTCTTC. Amino acids: CASSRFGLAGGPNEQFF.

The chain is built from TRBV6-1 and TRBJ2-7; no clear D. Trimming cost V 2 bases and J 3 bases, with 11 bases left between them. Germline assignment: CDR1 MNHNS and CDR2 SASEGT. The CDR3 length is 14 residues. The DNA for the CDR3 is TGTGCCAGCAGTGAACAAAGGGTAGGCTACGAGCAGTACTTC. This gives the protein CASSEQRVGYEQYF.

The chain joins TRBV27 to TRBJ1-3, with TRBD1 matching 7 bases. Trimming removed 3 bases from V and 5 bases from J; junction bases left unmatched: 7. The germline CDR1 and CDR2 sequences are MNHEY and SMNVEV (reference sequence). CDR3 length: 15 residues. The CDR3 sequence: CASSFSGQTRNTIYF. The CDR3 DNA sequence: TGTGCCAGCAGTTTTTCGGGACAGACTAGAAACACCATATATTTT.

This chain uses TRBV27 with TRBJ2-3; D is uncertain. V was pared by 5 bases and J by 5 bases, with 11 bases between. The CDR3 spans 13 residues. Germline-derived CDR1 and CDR2 are MNHEY and SMNVEV (reference sequence). CDR3 nucleotides: TGTGCCAGCAGTCACGTAGTCGTAGATACGCAGTATTTT. Translation: CASSHVVVDTQYF.

The gene calls are TRBV27 and TRBJ2-6; no reliable D call. Germline-derived CDR1 and CDR2 are MNHEY and SMNVEV (reference sequence). V lost 6 bases, J lost 2 bases, and 17 bases lay in between. CDR3 length: 17 amino acids. For the CDR3, the DNA is TGTGCCAGCAGGAATAGTGGGCATAGGGCTGGGGCCAACGTCCTGACTTTC. As protein: CASRNSGHRAGANVLTF.

J is TRBJ2-1 and V is TRBV14; 9 bases align to TRBD2. With 5 bases clipped from V and 2 bases from J, the junction kept 4 bases outside the gene matches. The V gene's germline CDR1 is SGHDN and CDR2 FVKESK. The CDR3 length is 15 residues. The CDR3 loop reads CASSIAGGPYNEQFF. CDR3 nucleotide sequence: TGTGCCAGCAGCATTGCGGGAGGGCCCTACAATGAGCAGTTCTTC. Complete variable domain (other parts from reference TRBV14 and TRBJ2-1): EAGVTQFPSHSVIEKGQTVTLRCDPISGHDNLYWYRRVMGKEIKFLLHFVKESKQDESGMPNNRFLAERTGGTYSTLKVQPAELEDSGVYFCASSIAGGPYNEQFFGPGTRLTVL.

The rearrangement uses TRBV18 and TRBJ1-1; perhaps TRBD1 as D (5 bases). V gave up 8 bases and J gave up 1 base, with 11 bases separating them. This CDR3 spans 13 amino acids. Germline assignment: CDR1 KGHSH and CDR2 LQKENI. DNA of the CDR3: TGTGCCAGCCTGCAGGGAACGAACACTGAAGCTTTCTTT. It translates to CASLQGTNTEAFF.

The V gene is TRBV6-5, the J gene TRBJ2-7, with 8 nucleotides matching TRBD2. The junction had 9 bases not matched to a gene; V was cut back by 2 bases and J by 6 bases. The CDR3 sequence is 15 residues long. CDR1 MNHEY and CDR2 SVGAGI come from the germline V gene. The CDR3 nucleotides read TGTGCCAGCAGTTACGGAAGCGGGAGCCTTGTCGAGCAGTACTTC. Translation: CASSYGSGSLVEQYF.

This chain links TRBV4-2 with TRBJ2-7; D gene unclear. Trimming removed 0 bases from V and 0 bases from J, with 15 bases in between. Germline V gene sequence: CDR1 LGHNA, CDR2 YNFKEQ. The CDR3 spans 17 residues. Here the CDR3 DNA reads TGTGCCAGCAGCCAAGATTCCCCCGGACGGAACTCCTACGAGCAGTACTTC. Translated, it gives CASSQDSPGRNSYEQYF.

V gene TRBV27 combines with J gene TRBJ2-7; tentatively, D is TRBD2 (7 bases). Germline CDR1 reads MNHEY; CDR2 reads SMNVEV (reference sequence). CDR3 length: 16 amino acids. The germline V and J ends were trimmed by 2 bases and 0 bases, with 14 bases remaining between them. CDR3 amino acids: CASSLTGGLSSYEQYF. DNA of the CDR3: TGTGCCAGCAGTTTAACCGGGGGGCTTAGCTCCTACGAGCAGTACTTC.

The rearrangement uses TRBV3-1 (or the pseudogene TRBV3-2) and TRBJ2-7, with a tentative D call TRBD2 (5 bases). This CDR3 is built from 13 residues. Germline assignment: CDR1 LGHDT and CDR2 YNNKEL (reference sequence). The V end was cut by 4 bases, the J end by 7 bases, with 14 bases between. CDR3 sequence reads: CASSLTSGIEQYF. DNA of the CDR3: TGTGCCAGCAGCCTTACATCCGGGATTGAGCAGTACTTC.

This clone was picked up a small number of times. CDR3 sequence reads: CASSELRTGGVDQPQHF. CDR3 in DNA: TGTGCCAGCAGTGAACTCCGGACAGGAGGGGTGGATCAGCCCCAGCATTTT. This chain links TRBV25-1 with TRBJ1-5, with 7 nucleotides matching TRBD1. This CDR3 contains 17 residues. Per the germline V gene, CDR1 is MGHDK and CDR2 is SYGVNS. After removal of 2 bases from V and 5 bases from J, the junction contained 12 bases not matched to a gene.

The V call is TRBV27, the J call TRBJ2-7; D uncertain. CDR3 length: 14 residues. V was trimmed by 0 bases and J by 3 bases, leaving 9 bases between them. Germline CDR1 and CDR2: MNHEY and SMNVEV (reference sequence). The CDR3 sequence: CASSLSEDFYEQYF. The CDR3 nucleotides are TGTGCCAGCAGTTTATCTGAAGACTTCTACGAGCAGTACTTC.

This clone was seen only once. The chain combines TRBV15 with TRBJ1-5; D remains unclear. The germline CDR1 and CDR2 sequences are LNHNV and YYDKDF (reference sequence). The ends were cut back, 1 base at V and 11 bases at J, with 15 bases in the middle. This CDR3 comprises 14 residues. This CDR3 reads CATSRGGLREAQHF. The CDR3 DNA follows: TGTGCCACCAGCAGAGGGGGTCTCCGTGAGGCCCAGCATTTT.

CDR3 residues: CASSLDFRLAVYNEQFF. The CDR3 DNA reads TGCGCCAGCAGCTTGGACTTCCGACTAGCGGTTTACAATGAGCAGTTCTTC. This chain connects TRBV5-1 to TRBJ2-1, with TRBD2 matching 9 bases. The CDR3 is made up of 17 amino acids. Germline CDR1 SGHRS, CDR2 YFSETQ. Unmatched junction bases numbered 8, after V lost 0 bases and J lost 4 bases.

The chain recombines TRBV19 with TRBJ1-5, with unresolved D. The germline gives CDR1 LNHDA, CDR2 SQIVND (reference sequence). The CDR3 is 13 amino acids. V was shortened by 3 bases and J by 7 bases, with 10 bases between the two germline ends. This CDR3 is CASSIGHEQPQHF. The CDR3 DNA reads as TGTGCCAGTAGTATTGGCCACGAACAGCCCCAGCATTTT.

The chain employs TRBV3-1 (or the pseudogene TRBV3-2) and TRBJ1-3; possible D gene TRBD1, 5 bases. Germline lookup yields CDR1 LGHDT and CDR2 YNNKEL (reference sequence). Trimming took 4 bases from V and 0 from J, leaving 10 bases between them. CDR3 length: 15 amino acids. DNA of the CDR3: TGTGCCAGCAGCCTAGGGACCGGCTCTGGAAACACCATATATTTT. This gives the protein CASSLGTGSGNTIYF.

About this clone: At one of its ends the junction is not consistent with the germline gene, which may arise from a read error. J is TRBJ2-1 and V is TRBV7-9; 11 positions agree with TRBD2. CDR3 length: 17 amino acids. Germline V gives CDR1 SEHNR, CDR2 FQNEAQ (reference sequence). The chain's CDR3 is CASSHTLSGRAYNEQFF. In DNA, the CDR3 is TGTGCCAGCAGCCATACACTTAGCGGGAGGGCCTATAATGAGCAGTTCTTC.

V is TRBV30 and J is TRBJ1-3, with a weak D call TRBD1 (5 bases). This CDR3 is built from 14 residues. In germline, CDR1 is GTSNPN, CDR2 SVGIG (reference sequence). This CDR3 is CVRGRAHSGNTIYF. In nucleotides, the CDR3 is TGTGTCAGAGGCAGGGCCCACTCTGGAAACACCATATATTTT.

J is TRBJ1-4 and V is TRBV5-1, with no clear D. The CDR3 is 14 residues long. Germline V gene lookup returns CDR1 SGHRS and CDR2 YFSETQ. With 2 bases removed from V and 3 bases from J, the gap between germline ends came to 8 bases. The CDR3 DNA follows: TGCGCCAGCAGCTTTTCAGCGCCTAATGAAAAACTGTTTTTT. This sequence encodes CASSFSAPNEKLFF.

The chain uses TRBV28 and TRBJ2-3; TRBD2 matches 9 bases. V was clipped by 11 bases and J by 6 bases; unmatched bases: 12. Looked up from germline, CDR1 is MDHEN and CDR2 is SYDVKM. This CDR3 contains 14 residues. The CDR3 is CASRPAGGSDTQYF. CDR3 in DNA: TGTGCCTCCCGCCCCGCGGGAGGGAGCGATACGCAGTATTTT.